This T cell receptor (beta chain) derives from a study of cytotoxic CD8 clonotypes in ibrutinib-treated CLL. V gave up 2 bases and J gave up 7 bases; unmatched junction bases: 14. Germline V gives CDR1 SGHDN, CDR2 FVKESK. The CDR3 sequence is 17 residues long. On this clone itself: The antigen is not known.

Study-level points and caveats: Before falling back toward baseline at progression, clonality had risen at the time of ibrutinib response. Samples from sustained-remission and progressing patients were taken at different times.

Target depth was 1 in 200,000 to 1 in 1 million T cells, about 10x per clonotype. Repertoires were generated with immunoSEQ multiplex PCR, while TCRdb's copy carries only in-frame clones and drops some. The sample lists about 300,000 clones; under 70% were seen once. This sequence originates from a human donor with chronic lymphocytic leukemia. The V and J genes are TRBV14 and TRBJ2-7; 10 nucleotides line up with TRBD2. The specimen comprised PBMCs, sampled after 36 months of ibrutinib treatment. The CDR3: CASSQPGTSVIKREQYF. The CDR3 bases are TGTGCCAGCAGCCAACCCGGGACTAGCGTTATAAAAAGGGAGCAGTACTTC.